The 18 T cell receptor beta chains below were found in one sample sequenced in a study of T cell responses to AZD1222 COVID-19 vaccine. Clones were read by immunoSEQ multiplex PCR, and TCRdb kept only the in-frame ones, dropping some. The table has around 180,000 clones, about 94% seen once. The sample here was peripheral blood, taken on day 0 of AZD1222 vaccination. The receptors here all came from an adult in good health.

This rearrangement joins TRBV28 to TRBJ1-5; 8 nucleotides align to TRBD1. V trimming: 5 bases; J trimming: 3 bases; junction bases outside the gene matches: 24. Germline lookup yields CDR1 MDHEN and CDR2 SYDVKM. This CDR3 spans 21 amino acids. CDR3 amino acids: CASSPGTGIGTGVSTNQPQHF. The CDR3 coding sequence is TGTGCCAGCAGTCCGGGGACAGGTATTGGGACGGGGGTTTCGACCAATCAGCCCCAGCATTTT.

The chain uses TRBV29-1 and TRBJ2-3; no clear D. The germline V gene encodes CDR1 SQVTM and CDR2 ANQGSEA. V was cut by 3 bases and J by 6 bases, with 10 bases left in between. The CDR3 sequence is 12 residues long. In DNA, the CDR3 is TGCAGCGTTGATCGGGCTCAGGATACGCAGTATTTT. Its protein is CSVDRAQDTQYF.

The CDR3, as DNA: TGTGCCAGCAGCTTCCAGGACAGGGATTGGCACGAGCAGTACTTC. Its protein product is CASSFQDRDWHEQYF. The genes are TRBV5-5 and TRBJ2-7; 8 bases agree with TRBD1. The CDR3 is 15 amino acids. Germline V gene lookup returns CDR1 SGHKS and CDR2 YYEKEE (reference sequence). The V segment lost 2 bases and the J segment 5 bases; nucleotides outside the gene matches: 9.

The chain has TRBV11-3 and TRBJ2-5, with TRBD2 matching 11 bases. Trimming removed 1 base from V and 2 bases from J; junction bases left unmatched: 6. This CDR3 is built from 17 residues. Germline CDR1 SGHNT, CDR2 YENEEA. DNA for the CDR3: TGTGCCAGCAGCTTAGGGCACGGGACTAGCGGACAAGAGACCCAGTACTTC. This sequence encodes CASSLGHGTSGQETQYF.

This clone showed up just once. This rearrangement joins TRBV11-2 to TRBJ2-5; weak D call: TRBD2 (6 bases). Germline V gives CDR1 SGHAT, CDR2 FQNNGV. Trimming cost V 5 bases and J 5 bases, with 12 bases left between them. The CDR3 has 13 amino acids. Here the CDR3 DNA reads TGTGCCAGCAGCCAGGTGGAGGGGGAGACCCAGTACTTC. This encodes CASSQVEGETQYF.

J is TRBJ1-6 and V is TRBV7-3; D is undetermined. The CDR3 is made up of 14 amino acids. CDR1 and CDR2 (germline): SGHTA, FQGTGA. V lost 2 bases to trimming and J lost 10 bases, with 12 bases between them. The CDR3 spells CASSLEGAGSPLHF. Written as DNA, the CDR3 is TGTGCCAGCAGCTTAGAAGGTGCGGGATCACCCCTCCACTTT. The full variable domain, completed using reference TRBV7-3 and TRBJ1-6, is GAGVSQTPSNKVTEKGKYVELRCDPISGHTALYWYRQSLGQGPEFLIYFQGTGAADDSGLPNDRFFAVRPEGSVSTLKIQRTERGDSAVYLCASSLEGAGSPLHFGNGTRLTVT.

This chain uses TRBV28 with TRBJ2-7; possibly TRBD1 for D (6 bases). Trimming removed 6 bases at V and 3 bases at J, with 18 bases between. This CDR3 contains 15 residues. The V gene's germline CDR1 is MDHEN and CDR2 SYDVKM. CDR3 amino acids: CASRPRQGLYYEQYF. The CDR3, as DNA: TGTGCCAGCAGGCCCAGGCAGGGGCTTTACTACGAGCAGTACTTC.

The V gene is TRBV3-1 (or the pseudogene TRBV3-2), the J gene TRBJ2-1, with a tentative D call TRBD2 (5 bases). The germline V gene encodes CDR1 LGHDT and CDR2 YNNKEL (reference sequence). V was shortened by 4 bases and J by 5 bases, with 12 bases between the two germline ends. The CDR3 totals 14 residues. The CDR3 DNA sequence: TGTGCCAGCAGCCCCTCGGGGTCCCACAATGAGCAGTTCTTC. Encoded protein: CASSPSGSHNEQFF.

The chain employs TRBV10-2 and TRBJ1-6, with D uncertain. From germline, CDR1 is WSHSY and CDR2 SAAADI. V lost 4 bases, J lost 6 bases, and 19 bases lay in between. The length of the CDR3 is 17 residues. DNA for the CDR3: TGCGCCAGCAGTGTATCTAGTCTGGGCACGAGTAATTCACCCCTCCACTTT. It translates to CASSVSSLGTSNSPLHF.

This clone has just a few counts. The rearrangement uses TRBV5-4 and TRBJ1-1; perhaps TRBD1 as D (6 bases). Looked up from germline, CDR1 is SGHNT and CDR2 is YYREEE (reference sequence). Trimming took off 4 bases at V and 0 bases at J, with 19 bases between the two ends. This CDR3 has 17 residues. The CDR3 region is CASSPIQGTAMNTEAFF. Here the CDR3 DNA reads TGTGCCAGCAGCCCTATACAGGGTACAGCCATGAACACTGAAGCTTTCTTT.

This sequence joins TRBV19 and TRBJ2-1; 8 positions match TRBD2. Per the germline V gene, CDR1 is LNHDA and CDR2 is SQIVND (reference sequence). The CDR3 has 18 amino acids. The trim removed 1 base at V and 0 bases at J, leaving 8 bases unmatched. CDR3 in amino acids: CASSIAPLSGSSYNEQFF. CDR3 nucleotide sequence: TGTGCCAGTAGTATAGCCCCCCTAAGCGGGAGCTCCTACAATGAGCAGTTCTTC. Using reference TRBV19 and TRBJ2-1 for the parts outside the CDR3, the full variable domain is DGGITQSPKYLFRKEGQNVTLSCEQNLNHDAMYWYRQDPGQGLRLIYYSQIVNDFQKGDIAEGYSVSREKKESFPLTVTSAQKNPTAFYLCASSIAPLSGSSYNEQFFGPGTRLTVL.

V usage is TRBV6-1 and J usage is TRBJ1-3, with D possibly matching TRBD1 (5 bases). CDR1 is MNHNS, CDR2 SASEGT, per germline. This CDR3 has 14 amino acids. Trimming stripped 3 bases from V and 0 bases from J, with 6 bases between. This chain's CDR3 is CASSDRDSGNTIYF. CDR3 in DNA: TGTGCCAGCAGTGACAGGGACTCTGGAAACACCATATATTTT.

This sequence joins TRBV4-1 and TRBJ2-7, with a weak D call TRBD1 (6 bases). Trimming cost V 1 base and J 5 bases, with 9 bases left between them. The CDR3 sequence is 13 residues long. Germline lookup yields CDR1 MGHRA and CDR2 YSYEKL. The CDR3 loop is CASSQVGADEQYF. The DNA of the CDR3 is TGCGCCAGCAGCCAAGTGGGGGCAGACGAGCAGTACTTC.

The chain couples TRBV6-5 to TRBJ2-7; D not certain. Trimming removed 6 bases at V and 6 bases at J, with 15 bases between. The CDR3 sequence is 13 residues long. Germline lookup yields CDR1 MNHEY and CDR2 SVGAGI. CDR3 protein: CASRWGSQSEQYF. The CDR3 nucleotides are TGTGCCAGCAGGTGGGGTAGTCAGAGCGAGCAGTACTTC.

The rearrangement uses TRBV10-1 and TRBJ2-1; D gene ambiguous. The CDR3 extends over 17 amino acids. With 4 bases removed from V and 1 base from J, the gap between germline ends came to 17 bases. Germline CDR1 WNHNN, CDR2 SYGVQD (reference sequence). The CDR3 DNA sequence: TGCGCCAGCAGTGTCCTCCTTAGCAAAGGGTCCTACAATGAGCAGTTCTTC. Translated, it gives CASSVLLSKGSYNEQFF.

The table lists this clone with a count of one. The CDR3 nucleotides are TGTGCCAGTAGTATAACTCCGGGCCTGAATGAAAAACTGTTTTTT. This gives the protein CASSITPGLNEKLFF. The chain couples TRBV19 to TRBJ1-4; D call uncertain. Between the trimmed V and J ends, which lost 2 bases and 5 bases, there was a span of 12 bases. The CDR3 consists of 15 residues. CDR1 and CDR2 from the germline V gene are LNHDA and SQIVND (reference sequence). Looking up the rest from reference TRBV19 and TRBJ1-4 gives the full variable domain: DGGITQSPKYLFRKEGQNVTLSCEQNLNHDAMYWYRQDPGQGLRLIYYSQIVNDFQKGDIAEGYSVSREKKESFPLTVTSAQKNPTAFYLCASSITPGLNEKLFFGSGTQLSVL.

This chain uses TRBV11-2 with TRBJ2-7, with 9 bases that match TRBD2. In germline, CDR1 is SGHAT, CDR2 FQNNGV. Trimming took 2 bases from V and 4 from J; bases not matched to a gene: 3. The CDR3 extends over 14 amino acids. The CDR3 DNA is TGTGCCAGCAGCTTACTGGCGGGAGGGTACGAGCAGTACTTC. The encoded protein is CASSLLAGGYEQYF. Supplemented by reference TRBV11-2 and TRBJ2-7, the full variable domain reads EAGVAQSPRYKIIEKRQSVAFWCNPISGHATLYWYQQILGQGPKLLIQFQNNGVVDDSQLPKDRFSAERLKGVDSTLKIQPAKLEDSAVYLCASSLLAGGYEQYFGPGTRLTVT.

The chain uses TRBV9 and TRBJ1-5; the D gene is possibly TRBD1 (5 bases). Germline CDR1 and CDR2: SGDLS and YYNGEE. V was clipped by 4 bases and J by 0 bases, with 17 bases between them. CDR3 length: 17 amino acids. CDR3 in amino acids: CASSTSRGRFSNQPQHF. Written as DNA, the CDR3 is TGTGCCAGCAGCACCTCCCGGGGCCGATTTAGCAATCAGCCCCAGCATTTT.